Each of the 14 T cell receptor beta chains below was sequenced from the same sample in a study of T cell repertoires in cytomegalovirus infection. From the reads, TCRdb called clonotypes with MiXCR, one entry per CDR3 protein. The table has approximately 470,000 distinct CDR3 sequences, about 39% seen once. For these TCRs, the target antigens are not known. This specimen consisted of cultured PBMCs, obtained from culture after CMV antigen stimulation. The receptor set was obtained from a human donor in good health (CMV status not recorded). Some clones in this sample may be carry-over from other donors' samples.

This chain links TRBV5-4 with TRBJ2-1, with 12 bases aligning to TRBD2. The V gene's germline CDR1 is SGHNT and CDR2 YYREEE (reference sequence). Germline trimming cut 1 base from V and 8 bases from J; bases unmatched to any gene: 7. This CDR3 has 16 residues. CDR3 sequence reads: CASSLRLAGASDEQFF. The CDR3 DNA reads as TGTGCCAGCAGCTTGAGACTAGCGGGGGCATCAGATGAGCAGTTCTTC.

The chain couples TRBV7-8 to TRBJ2-2; 10 nucleotides align to TRBD1. The V gene's germline CDR1 is SGHVS and CDR2 FQNEAQ. There are 17 residues in the CDR3. Losses at the gene ends were 4 bases for V and 4 bases for J; bases not matched to a gene: 9. The CDR3: CASSWPWGQGFTGELFF. The CDR3 coding sequence is TGTGCCAGCAGCTGGCCGTGGGGACAGGGGTTCACCGGGGAGCTGTTTTTT. The full variable domain, completed using reference TRBV7-8 and TRBJ2-2, is GAGVSQSPRYKVAKRGQDVALRCDPISGHVSLFWYQQALGQGPEFLTYFQNEAQLDKSGLPSDRFFAERPEGSVSTLKIQRTQQEDSAVYLCASSWPWGQGFTGELFFGEGSRLTVL.

The chain couples TRBV7-2 to TRBJ1-2; D is unresolved. Trimming shortened V by 3 bases and J by 4 bases, and 15 bases separated the two germline ends. Looked up from germline, CDR1 is SGHTA and CDR2 is FQGNSA. This CDR3 comprises 15 residues. CDR3 region: CASSFNGNPGYGYTF. CDR3 sequence (DNA): TGTGCCAGCAGCTTTAACGGGAATCCGGGCTATGGCTACACCTTC.

This sequence joins TRBV6-2 or TRBV6-3 and TRBJ2-7, with 15 positions matching TRBD2. This CDR3 has 16 amino acids. V gave up 2 bases and J gave up 7 bases; unmatched junction bases: 6. CDR1 and CDR2 (germline): MNHEY, SVGEGT. The CDR3 coding sequence is TGTGCCAGCAGTTACCCAGCCGGGACTAGCGGGAGGGAGCAGTACTTC. The encoded protein is CASSYPAGTSGREQYF.

The chain recombines TRBV11-2 with TRBJ2-5; unclear D gene. This CDR3 spans 13 amino acids. V lost 3 bases and J 5 bases, leaving 10 bases between the germline ends. From germline, CDR1 is SGHAT and CDR2 FQNNGV. CDR3 nucleotide sequence: TGTGCCAGCAGCTTTGTCAGAGGCGAGACCCAGTACTTC. Translation: CASSFVRGETQYF.

This clonotype was detected once. The CDR3 is CASKPLAGARTDTQYF. The CDR3 bases are TGTGCCAGCAAGCCACTAGCGGGGGCTAGGACAGATACGCAGTATTTT. The chain is built from TRBV27 and TRBJ2-3, with 11 positions matching TRBD2. Germline loops: CDR1 MNHEY, CDR2 SMNVEV (reference sequence). This CDR3 has 16 amino acids. V was pared by 7 bases and J by 3 bases, with 9 bases of the junction left unmatched.

The V and J genes are TRBV19 and TRBJ2-3, with 8 bases that match TRBD1. J gave up 2 bases and V 5 bases, and 3 bases lay outside the gene matches. The germline gives CDR1 LNHDA, CDR2 SQIVND (reference sequence). The CDR3 spans 14 residues. Here the CDR3 reads CASSSDRDTDTQYF. The CDR3 DNA follows: TGTGCCAGTAGTTCGGACAGGGACACAGATACGCAGTATTTT.

The genes are TRBV20-1 and TRBJ2-3; D not certain. Germline lookup yields CDR1 DFQATT and CDR2 SNEGSKA (reference sequence). The CDR3 has 11 residues. V lost 1 base, J lost 4 bases, and 3 bases lay in between. CDR3: CSARAADTQYF. In DNA form, the CDR3 reads TGCAGTGCTAGAGCAGCAGATACGCAGTATTTT.

The rearrangement links TRBV6-1 to TRBJ2-1; TRBD2 matches at 13 bases. V lost 5 bases, J lost 2 bases, and 15 bases stayed unmatched. CDR1 is MNHNS, CDR2 SASEGT, per germline. The CDR3 has 20 amino acids. CDR3 sequence reads: CASSPRGGLAGMVAYNEQFF. As DNA, the CDR3 is TGTGCCAGCAGTCCCCGAGGGGGACTAGCGGGGATGGTGGCCTACAATGAGCAGTTCTTC.

This chain joins TRBV6-1 and TRBJ1-1; D perhaps matches TRBD1 (5 bases). Trimming stripped 5 bases from V and 2 bases from J, with 15 bases between. This CDR3 has 15 amino acids. CDR1 is MNHNS and CDR2 is SASEGT in the germline V gene. The CDR3 sequence is CASSSQGGINTEAFF. The CDR3 DNA sequence: TGTGCCAGCAGTTCCCAGGGAGGGATAAACACTGAAGCTTTCTTT.

This clonotype was counted only a few times. This chain joins TRBV19 and TRBJ1-1, with D maybe TRBD1 (6 bases). Per the germline V gene, CDR1 is LNHDA and CDR2 is SQIVND (reference sequence). This CDR3 is 16 amino acids long. V was shortened by 0 bases and J by 6 bases, with 17 bases between the two germline ends. The CDR3 DNA is TGTGCCAGTAGTATAGACCCGGACCAGGGGTACGCTGAAGCTTTCTTT. Translating gives CASSIDPDQGYAEAFF.

The gene calls are TRBV11-2 and TRBJ2-5, with D unclear. The CDR3 spans 17 residues. V shed 5 bases and J shed 1 base, with 20 bases lying between them. Germline loops: CDR1 SGHAT, CDR2 FQNNGV. The CDR3 sequence is CASSTTYTKHGQETQYF. The CDR3 bases are TGTGCCAGCAGCACAACATACACGAAACACGGCCAAGAGACCCAGTACTTC.

This chain joins TRBV7-2 and TRBJ2-5, with 8 positions matching TRBD1. The germline V gene encodes CDR1 SGHTA and CDR2 FQGNSA. The CDR3 extends over 15 amino acids. The V gene end was trimmed by 7 bases and the J gene end by 2 bases; junction bases not matched to a gene: 9. The CDR3 DNA reads TGTGCCAGCACCTGGAGCAGGGGGCTTCAAGAGACCCAGTACTTC. It is translated as CASTWSRGLQETQYF. The whole variable domain, remainder taken from reference TRBV7-2 and TRBJ2-5, is GAGVSQSPSNKVTEKGKDVELRCDPISGHTALYWYRQSLGQGLEFLIYFQGNSAPDKSGLPSDRFSAERTGGSVSTLTIQRTQQEDSAVYLCASTWSRGLQETQYFGPGTRLLVL.

The V and J genes are TRBV4-3 and TRBJ2-7, with a weak D call TRBD1 (6 bases). CDR1 and CDR2 from the germline V gene are LGHNA and YSLEER. V lost 3 bases and J 1 base, leaving 10 bases between the germline ends. CDR3 length: 14 residues. CDR3: CASSQEQGSYEQYF. CDR3 nucleotides: TGCGCCAGCAGCCAGGAACAGGGATCCTACGAGCAGTACTTC.